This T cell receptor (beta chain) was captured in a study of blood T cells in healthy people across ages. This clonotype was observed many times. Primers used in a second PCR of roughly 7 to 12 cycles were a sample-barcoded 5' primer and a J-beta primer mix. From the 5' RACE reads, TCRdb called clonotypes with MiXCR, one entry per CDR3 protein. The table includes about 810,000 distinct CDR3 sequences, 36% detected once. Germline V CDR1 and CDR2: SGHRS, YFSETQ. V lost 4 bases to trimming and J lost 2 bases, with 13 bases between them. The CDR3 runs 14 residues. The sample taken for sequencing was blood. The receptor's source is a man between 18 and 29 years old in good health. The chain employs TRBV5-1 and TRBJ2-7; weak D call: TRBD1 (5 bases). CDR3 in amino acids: CASSLGHGTYEQYF. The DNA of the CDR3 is TGCGCCAGCAGCCTGGGGCACGGAACCTACGAGCAGTACTTC. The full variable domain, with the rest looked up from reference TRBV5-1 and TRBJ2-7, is KAGVTQTPRYLIKTRGQQVTLSCSPISGHRSVSWYQQTPGQGLQFLFEYFSETQRNKGNFPGRFSGRQFSNSRSEMNVSTLELGDSALYLCASSLGHGTYEQYFGPGTRLTVT.